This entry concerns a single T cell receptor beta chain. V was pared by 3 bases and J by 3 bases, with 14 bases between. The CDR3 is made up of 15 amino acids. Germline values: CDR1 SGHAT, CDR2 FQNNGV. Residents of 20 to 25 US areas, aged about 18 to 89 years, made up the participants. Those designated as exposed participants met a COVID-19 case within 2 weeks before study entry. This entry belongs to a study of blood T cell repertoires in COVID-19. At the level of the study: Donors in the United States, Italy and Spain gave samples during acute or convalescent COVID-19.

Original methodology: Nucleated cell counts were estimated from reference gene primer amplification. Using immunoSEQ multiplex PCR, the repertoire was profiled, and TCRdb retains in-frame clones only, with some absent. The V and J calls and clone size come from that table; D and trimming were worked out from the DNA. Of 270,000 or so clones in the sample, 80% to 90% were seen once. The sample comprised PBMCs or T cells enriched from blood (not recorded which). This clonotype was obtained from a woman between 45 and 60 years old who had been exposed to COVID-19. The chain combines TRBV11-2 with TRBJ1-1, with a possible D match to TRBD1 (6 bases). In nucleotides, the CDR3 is TGTGCCAGCAGCTTGCCGGGGGGCCTCCACACTGAAGCTTTCTTT. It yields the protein CASSLPGGLHTEAFF.